Below, 24 T cell receptor beta chains from the same sample are listed, as sequenced in a study of glioma-infiltrating T cells. Using RNA template, CDR3s of TCR alpha and beta were amplified with iRepertoire arm-PCR. In TCRdb, the multiplex PCR reads were re-called with MiXCR into one record per CDR3 protein. This sample carries about 93,000 distinct CDR3 sequences, 35% to 45% of them seen once, and the ten largest clones take 35% to 40%. The sequenced sample consisted of glioma tissue, nonneoplastic brain tissue, or PBMCs (not recorded which). Source of these receptors: a human donor with low-grade glioma or glioblastoma, undergoing nonglioma brain surgery, or in good health (not recorded which).

This clonotype was seen many times. The chain uses TRBV6-1 and TRBJ2-3, with D uncertain. Trimming left V 6 bases short and J 2 bases short, with 18 bases between. The CDR3 is 16 amino acids. In germline, CDR1 is MNHNS, CDR2 SASEGT. The CDR3 coding sequence is TGTGCCAGCAGGAGGTGGACCCAGCCTAACACAGATACGCAGTATTTT. It codes for CASRRWTQPNTDTQYF.

This clonotype was counted at least ten times. J is TRBJ2-1 and V is TRBV20-1; 7 nucleotides line up with TRBD1. Germline-derived CDR1 and CDR2 are DFQATT and SNEGSKA (reference sequence). V lost 6 bases, J lost 4 bases, and 6 bases stayed unmatched. The CDR3 has 13 amino acids. CDR3 region: CSAQGTEYNEQFF. CDR3 in DNA: TGCAGTGCCCAGGGGACAGAATACAATGAGCAGTTCTTC.

Turning to this clonotype: This may arise from a read error, as a much more abundant clone is one base away. CDR3 DNA sequence: TGTGCCAGAAGTGGCACAGGGGAAAACTATGGCTACACCTTC. This gives the protein CARSGTGENYGYTF. The chain employs TRBV19 and TRBJ1-2; 7 bases align to TRBD1. This CDR3 has 14 residues. Germline trimming cut 9 bases from V and 2 bases from J; bases unmatched to any gene: 9. Germline values: CDR1 LNHDA, CDR2 SQIVND (reference sequence).

About this clonotype itself: A read error may be the cause here, since a much bigger clone is one base away. This CDR3 reads CASSTQGGPEQYF. In nucleotides, the CDR3 is TGTGCCAGTAGTACCCAGGGGGGCCCCGAGCAGTACTTC. The rearrangement joins TRBV19 to TRBJ2-7; weak D call: TRBD1 (7 bases). CDR3 length: 13 residues. V lost 4 bases and J 6 bases, leaving 13 bases between the germline ends. Germline lookup yields CDR1 LNHDA and CDR2 SQIVND (reference sequence).

Notes on this clonotype: The junction and the germline gene differ at one end; a read error may be behind it. The chain couples TRBV6-1 to TRBJ1-1; no clear D. Per the germline V gene, CDR1 is MNHNS and CDR2 is SASEGT. The CDR3 runs to 13 residues. CDR3: CASRSTQNTEAFF. CDR3 bases: TGTGCCAGCAGATCGACCCAAAACACTGAAGCCTTCTTT.

The chain joins TRBV6-1 to TRBJ2-1; no firm D call. V was clipped by 6 bases and J by 10 bases, with 10 bases between them. This CDR3 spans 11 amino acids. The germline V gene encodes CDR1 MNHNS and CDR2 SASEGT. This CDR3 reads CASRAEYEQFF. As DNA, the CDR3 is TGTGCCAGCAGGGCAGAGTACGAGCAGTTCTTC.

Worth noting for this clonotype: This sequence may be a read error, since a much larger clone differs from it by one base. This chain connects TRBV18 to TRBJ2-3; TRBD1 agrees at 7 bases. Germline CDR1 is KGHSH and CDR2 is LQKENI. This CDR3 region has 15 residues. Trimming at V came to 3 bases and at J to 2 bases, leaving 5 bases not matched to a gene. CDR3 loop: CASSPQDRYTDTQYF. In DNA, the CDR3 is TGTGCCAGCTCACCCCAGGACAGGTACACAGATACGCAGTATTTT.

At least ten counts were recorded for this clonotype. The chain uses TRBV11-2 and TRBJ2-5; TRBD2 agrees at 11 bases. CDR3 length: 15 amino acids. Germline V gene lookup returns CDR1 SGHAT and CDR2 FQNNGV. V shed 0 bases, J shed 4 bases, and the junction held 1 base outside the gene matches. Here the CDR3 reads CASSLELAGGETQYF. The CDR3 DNA reads as TGTGCCAGCAGCTTAGAGCTAGCGGGGGGAGAGACCCAGTACTTC.

This clonotype was counted many times. A junction end diverges from the germline sequence, so it may reflect a read error. The V call is TRBV9, the J call TRBJ2-7; possible D gene TRBD1, 6 bases. The CDR3 consists of 13 residues. Germline-derived CDR1 and CDR2 are SGDLS and YYNGEE. The CDR3 DNA reads TGTGCCAGCAGTGTAGGGGGATCCTACGAGCAGTACTTC. Protein sequence: CASSVGGSYEQYF. Together with reference TRBV9 and TRBJ2-7, the CDR3 gives the full variable domain: DSGVTQTPKHLITATGQRVTLRCSPRSGDLSVYWYQQSLDQGLQFLIQYYNGEERAKGNILERFSAQQFPDLHSELNLSSLELGDSALYFCASSVGGSYEQYFGPGTRLTVT.

Concerning this clonotype: Without the conserved terminal phenylalanine or tryptophan, this CDR3 likely stems from a read error. The chain combines TRBV15 with TRBJ1-4; D ambiguous. The CDR3 covers 13 residues. Germline V CDR1 and CDR2: LNHNV, YYDKDF (reference sequence). The CDR3 loop is CATSRTQTEKLFL. The CDR3 DNA follows: TGTGCCACCAGCAGAACGCAGACTGAAAAGCTGTTTCTT.

This clonotype was seen once. The chain links TRBV29-1 to TRBJ2-6; D not resolved. The germline V gene has CDR1 SQVTM and CDR2 ANQGSEA. Trimming took off 4 bases at V and 0 bases at J, with 7 bases between the two ends. This CDR3 comprises 14 residues. This CDR3 is CSVAPISGANVLTF. DNA of the CDR3: TGCAGCGTTGCCCCGATCTCTGGGGCCAACGTCCTGACTTTC. The full variable domain, rest sourced from reference TRBV29-1 and TRBJ2-6, is SAVISQKPSRDICQRGTSLTIQCQVDSQVTMMFWYRQQPGQSLTLIATANQGSEATYESGFVIDKFPISRPNLTFSTLTVSNMSPEDSSIYLCSVAPISGANVLTFGAGSRLTVL.

About this clonotype itself: One base away lies a much larger clone, so this may be a sequencing read error. The genes are TRBV19 and TRBJ1-3, with D unresolved. Germline loops: CDR1 LNHDA, CDR2 SQIVND (reference sequence). The CDR3 covers 17 residues. Trimming shortened V by 0 bases and J by 7 bases, and 19 bases separated the two germline ends. CDR3 amino acids: CASSIEVRTRSLNTIYF. The CDR3 nucleotides are TGTGCCAGTAGTATAGAAGTGAGGACGAGATCTTTGAACACCATATATTTT.

To note about this clonotype: A much bigger clone sits one base away, suggesting this may be a read error. The CDR3 loop reads CSVDGGEDGYTF. The CDR3 region has the DNA TGCAGCGTTGACGGGGGGGAGGATGGCTACACCTTC. The chain links TRBV29-1 to TRBJ1-2, with D tentatively TRBD1 (5 bases). Germline lookup yields CDR1 SQVTM and CDR2 ANQGSEA. Trimming shortened V by 3 bases and J by 6 bases, and 11 bases separated the two germline ends. The CDR3 is made up of 12 amino acids.

The genes are TRBV7-2 and TRBJ1-1; D unclear. The germline gives CDR1 SGHTA, CDR2 FQGNSA. The ends were cut back, 1 base at V and 2 bases at J, with 11 bases in the middle. The CDR3 runs to 15 residues. The chain's CDR3 is CASSLDVSFNTEAFF. The CDR3 nucleotides read TGTGCCAGCAGCTTAGATGTGAGCTTCAACACTGAAGCTTTCTTT.

This clonotype has ten or more counts. The genes are TRBV14 and TRBJ1-2; D possibly corresponds to TRBD1 (6 bases). The CDR3 is 12 residues long. Deletions cut 0 bases from V and 14 bases from J, with 13 bases between. Looked up from germline, CDR1 is SGHDN and CDR2 is FVKESK. The CDR3 DNA follows: TGTGCCAGCAGCCAAGATACCCCAGGGGATACCTTC. It encodes CASSQDTPGDTF.

This clonotype was seen repeatedly, ten times or more. The J gene is TRBJ1-4, the V gene TRBV19; D is unclear. The CDR3 totals 14 residues. Germline loops: CDR1 LNHDA, CDR2 SQIVND (reference sequence). Deletions cut 4 bases from V and 7 bases from J, with 13 bases between. The CDR3 DNA is TGTGCCAGTAGTACGTCCGAGATAATTGAAAAACTGTTTTTT. It translates to CASSTSEIIEKLFF.

This clonotype was seen repeatedly, ten times or more. The V gene is TRBV7-6, the J gene TRBJ2-6; 8 nucleotides match TRBD1. From germline, CDR1 is SGHVS and CDR2 FNYEAQ. V lost 4 bases and J lost 2; bases outside the gene matches: 10. CDR3 length: 18 residues. The DNA of the CDR3 is TGTGCCAGCAGCTCCGGACAGGGAATTGGCCCTGGGGCCAACGTCCTGACTTTC. It translates to CASSSGQGIGPGANVLTF.

This clonotype was seen ten or more times. The genes are TRBV3-1 and TRBJ2-7; a possible D gene is TRBD1 (6 bases). Trimming stripped 11 bases from V and 1 base from J, with 12 bases between. The CDR3 length is 12 residues. CDR1 is LGHDT, CDR2 YNNKEL, per germline (reference sequence). The CDR3 bases are TGTGCCGCCGGGACACCTTCCTACGAGCAGTACTTC. Residues: CAAGTPSYEQYF.

Of note for this clonotype: One end of the junction varies from germline; a read error may be responsible. The chain recombines TRBV11-1 with TRBJ2-2; D perhaps matches TRBD2 (5 bases). Germline V gives CDR1 SGHAT, CDR2 FQDESV (reference sequence). The length of the CDR3 is 15 residues. The CDR3 loop reads CASSFSTVNTGELVF. CDR3 sequence (DNA): TGTGCCAGCAGCTTTTCTACAGTGAACACCGGGGAGCTGGTTTTT. Variable domain in full (rest from reference TRBV11-1 and TRBJ2-2): EAEVAQSPRYKITEKSQAVAFWCDPISGHATLYWYRQILGQGPELLVQFQDESVVDDSQLPKDRFSAERLKGVDSTLKIQPAELGDSAMYLCASSFSTVNTGELVFGEGSRLTVL.

As for this clonotype: A read error may be the cause here, since a much bigger clone is one base away. J is TRBJ1-5 and V is TRBV29-1; 8 positions match TRBD1. The V gene's germline CDR1 is SQVTM and CDR2 ANQGSEA. CDR3 size: 14 residues. The CDR3 sequence is CGYLLQGGNQPQHF. CDR3 bases: TGCGGCTACCTCTTACAGGGGGGAAATCAGCCCCAGCATTTT.

This clonotype was seen many times. The genes are TRBV11-3 and TRBJ2-7; D not certain. With 4 bases removed from V and 3 bases from J, the gap between germline ends came to 10 bases. CDR1 is SGHNT, CDR2 YENEEA, per germline. The CDR3 runs 13 residues. The CDR3 protein is CASSSQPVYEQYF. DNA for the CDR3: TGTGCCAGCAGCTCTCAACCAGTCTACGAGCAGTACTTC.

With respect to this clonotype: This clone may be a read error of a much larger clone one base away. This chain uses TRBV29-1 with TRBJ2-5; D gene unclear. This CDR3 has 12 amino acids. Germline V gives CDR1 SQVTM, CDR2 ANQGSEA. The CDR3 DNA is TGCAGCGTCCGACTGGGAATCGAGACCCATTACTTC. Translating gives CSVRLGIETHYF. The whole variable domain, remainder taken from reference TRBV29-1 and TRBJ2-5, is SAVISQKPSRDICQRGTSLTIQCQVDSQVTMMFWYRQQPGQSLTLIATANQGSEATYESGFVIDKFPISRPNLTFSTLTVSNMSPEDSSIYLCSVRLGIETHYFGPGTRLLVL.

This clonotype was counted ten times or more. The chain employs TRBV29-1 and TRBJ1-1, with D tentatively TRBD1 (5 bases). The CDR3 contains 12 residues. The V end was cut by 5 bases, the J end by 6 bases, with 13 bases between. Germline loops: CDR1 SQVTM, CDR2 ANQGSEA. This chain's CDR3 is CSVLRGKAEAFF. CDR3 DNA sequence: TGCAGCGTTTTGAGGGGAAAAGCTGAAGCTTTCTTT.

On this clonotype itself: One base away lies a much larger clone, so this may be a sequencing read error. The genes are TRBV5-6 and TRBJ1-1; no firm D call. V lost 4 bases and J 3 bases, leaving 16 bases between the germline ends. Germline loops: CDR1 SGHDT, CDR2 YYEEEE. This CDR3 contains 15 residues. The CDR3 DNA sequence: TGTGCCAGCAGCCGGGCGGGAGGCGCCGACACTGAAGCTTTCTTT. This sequence encodes CASSRAGGADTEAFF. The variable domain in full, with the rest retrieved from reference TRBV5-6 and TRBJ1-1, is DAGVTQSPTHLIKTRGQQVTLRCSPKSGHDTVSWYQQALGQGPQFIFQYYEEEERQRGNFPDRFSGHQFPNYSSELNVNALLLGDSALYLCASSRAGGADTEAFFGQGTRLTVV.